Detailed here is one T cell receptor (beta chain). This clone was counted only a few times. Its antigen target is currently unknown. Base qualities are missing; no much larger clone stands one base away. This record belongs to a study of beta chain features in type 1 diabetes (dated by TCRdb to the late 2010s). Regarding the study in general: Mean age, gender distribution, total cell number and subset yield were not different between patients and healthy donors. A total of under 120,000,000 sorted cells were examined across all samples, and RNA yield correlated strongly with the number of cells per subset. In the study, recently diagnosed type 1 diabetes patients and matched healthy donors were compared on the TCRB repertoires of their sorted circulating CD4+ T cell subsets. Naive and central memory subsets were obtained from all 30 or so donors, but regulatory and stem cell-like memory subsets were isolated from only 8 patients and roughly 8 healthy donors. General study outcomes and caveats: Fewer insertions and more nucleotide deletions at VDJ recombination sites were observed in patients with type 1 diabetes, implying thymic rearrangement abnormalities. The naive, central memory and regulatory TCRB repertoires appeared to resemble one another more closely among patients than among healthy donors. Shorter templates might be favored by PCR, yet because patient and control samples were amplified and corrected together, any such skew would affect both groups equally. A moderate but significant shortening of TCRB CDR3 length was observed in type 1 diabetes patients in all four CD4+ subsets. Because the HLA sub-analyses included only small numbers of individuals, any influence of HLA type on TCRB rearrangement was left unresolved. Because cDNA rather than genomic DNA was sequenced, highly expressing activated cells could have been over-represented, although no difference in activation and CD3 levels was found between groups.

Each donor gave one peripheral blood draw, averaging roughly 100 mL, which was collected into heparinised tubes. A BD FACSAria II was used to sort naive, central memory, regulatory and stem cell-like memory CD4+ T cells with a panel that included CD45RO, CCR7, CD25, CD127, CD95 and CD27. Every sorted population had a purity above 95%. Right away, PBMCs were isolated by Lymphoprep density gradient centrifugation and were stained directly, with no culture step. Samples were stained and sorted in pairs, with one healthy donor and one patient per experiment, so that batch effects were minimized. The trim is 0 bases for V and 5 bases for J, with a gap of 11 bases between the germline ends. In the germline V gene, CDR1 corresponds to LGHNA and CDR2 to YNFKEQ. Its CDR3 holds 15 amino acids, cysteine through phenylalanine. Of the read, only the CDR3 DNA is kept; its 45 bases are in frame from base 1. The entire amount of isolated RNA was reverse transcribed using the High Capacity cDNA Reverse Transcription Kit, so the sequenced TCRB transcripts were expressed ones. Deep immunoSEQ sequencing was applied to naive, central memory and regulatory T cell samples, giving an average of about 3.7 million total reads per sample. Sorted cells were lysed in RLT buffer, and RNA was extracted using DNase-treated RNeasy Micro or Mini kits according to cell number. To prevent cross-contamination, every cell subset was processed on its own, while patient and healthy donor samples were processed together. The immunoSEQ multiplex PCR was used to amplify TCRB sequences from cDNA, generating 87-bp fragments that spanned the CDR3 region. The amplicons were sequenced using the Illumina HiSeq platform. As for the authors' bioinformatics: Synthetic template baselines were used to correct PCR bias computationally, reads within Hamming distance 2 were collapsed together, and singletons that could not be merged were discarded. By aligning reads against IMGT, V, D and J genes, CDR3 length, and insertions or deletions at six rearrangement sites were assigned. Within each subset, clonotype counts were normalized to the number of sorted cells before true diversity and Gini coefficients were calculated with the tcR R package. The overlap coefficient, calculated on TCRB nucleotide sequences, was used to quantify repertoire sharing. As a proxy for the pre-selection repertoire, out-of-frame TCRB sequences from naive cells were analyzed. Not all clones reach the TCRdb copy of this immuneACCESS table, which keeps in-frame sequences only. Checked studies attribute under half of the gap to unresolved V genes and leave the rest unexplained. D and trimming come from the DNA, and the V and J calls and clone size come from that table. The sample yields under 950,000 clones; roughly a sixth were counted once. Around 0.02% of the sample belongs to the ten largest clones.

The chain joins TRBV4-2 to TRBJ2-1; confidence is insufficient to name the D gene. The sequence was obtained from a woman between 18 and 30 years old in good health. The sample comprised naive CD4+ T cells from blood. The meaning of the sample's cell subset or site label: true naive CD4+ T cells. The CDR3 has the sequence CASSQDRAGNNEQFF. The DNA reads as follows: TGTGCCAGCAGCCAAGATAGGGCAGGAAACAATGAGCAGTTCTTC.